The T cell receptor beta chain described here comes from a study of response to subunit inactivated influenza vaccine. Overall study findings and caveats: Authors proposed each seasonal influenza vaccination draws in few new T cells.

This CDR3 contains 16 residues. Germline trimming cut 1 base from V and 5 bases from J; bases unmatched to any gene: 8. Germline values: CDR1 SQVTM, CDR2 ANQGSEA. To note about this clonotype: Its antigen remains unknown.

TCRdb processed the RT-PCR reads anew with MiXCR; each CDR3 protein has one entry. The table has 600,000 to 850,000 distinct CDR3 sequences, less than 15% seen once. The receptor was derived from a man aged 50-60 years who received an inactivated influenza vaccine. This chain joins TRBV29-1 and TRBJ2-2; 9 bases are shared with TRBD1. Sequenced material: PBMCs from blood, taken approximately 15 days before vaccination. Here the CDR3 DNA reads TGCAGCGTTGAAGGGGCACAGGGGGCACGGACCGGGGAGCTGTTTTTT. Translation gives CSVEGAQGARTGELFF.